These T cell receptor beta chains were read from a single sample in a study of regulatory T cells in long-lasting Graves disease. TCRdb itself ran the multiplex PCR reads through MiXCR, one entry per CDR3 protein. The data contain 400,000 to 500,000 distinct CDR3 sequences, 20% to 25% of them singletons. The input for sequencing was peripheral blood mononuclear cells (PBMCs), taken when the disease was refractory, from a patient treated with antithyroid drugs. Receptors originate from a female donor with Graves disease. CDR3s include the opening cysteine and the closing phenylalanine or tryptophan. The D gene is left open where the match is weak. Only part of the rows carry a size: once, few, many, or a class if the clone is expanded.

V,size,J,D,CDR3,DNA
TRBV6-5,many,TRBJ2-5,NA,CASSYSWSGMETQYF,TGTGCCAGCAGTTACTCGTGGTCGGGTATGGAGACCCAGTACTTC
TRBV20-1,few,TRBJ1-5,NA,CSARDEGGINQPQHF,TGCAGTGCTAGAGATGAGGGGGGCATCAATCAGCCCCAGCATTTT
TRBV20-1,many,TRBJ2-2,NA,CSASDPNTGELFF,TGCAGTGCTAGTGACCCGAACACCGGGGAGCTGTTTTTT
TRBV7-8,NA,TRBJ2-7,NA,CASSLGVVRSYEQYF,TGTGCCAGCAGCTTAGGGGTTGTAAGGTCCTACGAGCAGTACTTC
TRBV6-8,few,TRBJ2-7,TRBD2,CASSGLRDYSYEQYF,TGTGCCAGCAGTGGACTCCGGGACTACTCCTACGAGCAGTACTTC
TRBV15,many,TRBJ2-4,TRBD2,CATSRTPSGADRNIQYF,TGTGCCACCAGCAGAACTCCTAGCGGGGCGGACAGGAACATTCAGTACTTC
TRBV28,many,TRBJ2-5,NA,CASSLGGPRETQYF,TGTGCCAGCAGTTTAGGGGGCCCGCGGGAGACCCAGTACTTC
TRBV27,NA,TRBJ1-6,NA,CASSHEEGGYNSPLHF,TGTGCCAGCAGCCACGAAGAAGGGGGCTATAATTCACCCCTCCACTTT
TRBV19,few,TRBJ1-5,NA,CASIPPGRGPQPQHF,TGTGCCAGTATCCCCCCGGGGAGGGGCCCCCAGCCCCAGCATTTT
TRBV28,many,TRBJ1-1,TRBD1,CASLTQGAPLEAFF,TGTGCCAGCTTAACACAGGGGGCCCCACTTGAAGCTTTCTTT
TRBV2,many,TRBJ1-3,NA,CASRASGNTIYF,TGTGCCAGCAGAGCCTCTGGAAACACCATATATTTT